This passage covers 22 T cell receptor beta chains from one sample sequenced in a study of chronic HIV infection and antiretroviral therapy. TCRdb ran MiXCR on the 5' RACE reads and lists one entry per CDR3 protein. The table lists 30,000 to 35,000 distinct CDR3 sequences, about 9.6% of them singletons. The sample was peripheral blood. The source is an adult who had HIV and had not received antiretroviral therapy, or was an uninfected healthy control (not recorded which).

The rearrangement joins TRBV6-4 to TRBJ2-2; 7 bases are shared with TRBD1. Germline values: CDR1 MRHNA, CDR2 SNTAGT. Unmatched junction bases numbered 0, after V lost 2 bases and J lost 3 bases. The CDR3 totals 14 residues. The CDR3 sequence: CASSDDRDTGELFF. The CDR3 coding sequence is TGTGCCAGCAGTGACGACAGGGACACCGGGGAGCTGTTTTTT.

This clonotype was seen ten or more times. CDR3: CASTLTGRHSPLHF. CDR3 bases: TGTGCCAGCACCCTTACAGGGAGGCATTCACCCCTCCACTTT. The chain links TRBV12-3 or TRBV12-4 to TRBJ1-6; a weak D match, TRBD1 (6 bases). V was cut by 7 bases and J by 8 bases, with 15 bases left in between. The CDR3 contains 14 residues.

By proportion, this clonotype is medium-sized. The chain links TRBV3-1 to TRBJ2-6, with 9 bases that match TRBD1. CDR3 length: 18 residues. J was trimmed by 0 bases and V by 1 base; bases with no gene match: 4. Germline loops: CDR1 LGHDT, CDR2 YNNKEL (reference sequence). CDR3 protein: CASSQGDRALSGANVLTF. The CDR3, as DNA: TGTGCCAGCAGCCAAGGGGACAGGGCCCTCTCTGGGGCCAACGTCCTGACTTTC.

This clonotype came up many times. CDR3: CASNDRDIFPEAFF. DNA of the CDR3: TGTGCCAGCAACGACCGGGACATATTCCCTGAAGCTTTCTTT. The chain links TRBV9 to TRBJ1-1, with D tentatively TRBD1 (6 bases). The CDR3 is made up of 14 amino acids. Germline loops: CDR1 SGDLS, CDR2 YYNGEE. The V and J ends lost 6 bases and 6 bases respectively, with 18 bases between them. Together with reference TRBV9 and TRBJ1-1, the CDR3 gives the full variable domain: DSGVTQTPKHLITATGQRVTLRCSPRSGDLSVYWYQQSLDQGLQFLIQYYNGEERAKGNILERFSAQQFPDLHSELNLSSLELGDSALYFCASNDRDIFPEAFFGQGTRLTVV.

This clonotype appeared many times. The chain combines TRBV27 with TRBJ2-7, with 9 bases matching TRBD1. Germline loops: CDR1 MNHEY, CDR2 SMNVEV (reference sequence). J was trimmed by 2 bases and V by 3 bases; bases with no gene match: 2. The CDR3 runs 14 residues. This chain's CDR3 is CASSFGTGTYEQYF. The CDR3 DNA is TGTGCCAGCAGTTTTGGGACAGGGACCTACGAGCAGTACTTC.

This chain connects TRBV15 to TRBJ2-1, with D possibly called TRBD1 or TRBD2 (5 bases each). V was trimmed by 0 bases and J by 6 bases, leaving 12 bases between them. Germline loops: CDR1 LNHNV, CDR2 YYDKDF (reference sequence). This CDR3 has 15 amino acids. The CDR3 protein is CATSRDLGVPNEQFF. CDR3 nucleotide sequence: TGTGCCACCAGCAGAGATCTGGGGGTACCCAATGAGCAGTTCTTC.

This clonotype showed up just a few times. The chain joins TRBV18 to TRBJ1-1, with 9 bases fitting TRBD1. The V gene's germline CDR1 is KGHSH and CDR2 LQKENI. The CDR3 runs 15 residues. Trimming removed 4 bases from V and 4 bases from J; junction bases left unmatched: 7. CDR3 in amino acids: CASSHGTGPITEAFF. The DNA for the CDR3 is TGTGCCAGCTCACATGGGACAGGGCCGATCACTGAAGCTTTCTTT.

This clonotype was detected many times. V usage is TRBV29-1 and J usage is TRBJ2-3; 11 bases line up with TRBD2. From germline, CDR1 is SQVTM and CDR2 ANQGSEA. The trim removed 7 bases at V and 2 bases at J, leaving 5 bases unmatched. The CDR3 loop spans 14 amino acids. CDR3 region: CSETTSGNTDTQYF. In nucleotides, the CDR3 is TGCAGCGAAACGACTAGCGGGAACACAGATACGCAGTATTTT.

This chain joins TRBV29-1 and TRBJ2-7; D is unresolved. Germline V lookup: CDR1 SQVTM, CDR2 ANQGSEA. The length of the CDR3 is 13 residues. With 2 bases removed from V and 0 bases from J, the gap between germline ends came to 8 bases. CDR3 nucleotides: TGCAGCGTTGAAACCACCTACTCCTACGAGCAGTACTTC. Its protein product is CSVETTYSYEQYF.

This clonotype was observed a handful of times. This chain connects TRBV7-9 to TRBJ1-4, with D possibly matching TRBD1 (5 bases). Germline V gene sequence: CDR1 SEHNR, CDR2 FQNEAQ (reference sequence). The CDR3 spans 15 residues. V lost 5 bases and J lost 2, with 12 bases in between. The CDR3 sequence is CASSGQRGTNEKLFF. CDR3 DNA: TGTGCCAGCAGCGGGCAGCGGGGCACTAATGAAAAACTGTTTTTT.

This clonotype is judged medium-sized. The rearrangement links TRBV6-2 or TRBV6-3 to TRBJ2-6; unclear D gene. V lost 0 bases and J 0 bases, leaving 3 bases between the germline ends. Germline values: CDR1 MNHEY, CDR2 SVGEGT. This CDR3 region has 15 residues. This chain's CDR3 is CASSYSSSGANVLTF. CDR3 sequence (DNA): TGTGCCAGCAGTTACTCGAGCTCTGGGGCCAACGTCCTGACTTTC.

This clonotype was seen many times. The genes are TRBV6-2 or TRBV6-3 and TRBJ2-2; tentative D call: TRBD2 (6 bases). The CDR3 spans 15 residues. Trimming pared 7 bases from V and 0 bases from J, leaving 12 bases between. Germline assignment: CDR1 MNHEY and CDR2 SVGEGT. CDR3 DNA sequence: TGTGCCAGCAAAACCGGGACTCCGAACACCGGGGAGCTGTTTTTT. It translates to CASKTGTPNTGELFF.

This clonotype showed up many times. The chain is built from TRBV4-2 and TRBJ2-3; D gene unclear. From germline, CDR1 is LGHNA and CDR2 YNFKEQ. Trimming shortened V by 1 base and J by 3 bases, and 11 bases separated the two germline ends. The length of the CDR3 is 15 residues. The CDR3 region is CASSQAPSQTDTQYF. CDR3 nucleotide sequence: TGTGCCAGCAGCCAAGCCCCCTCCCAGACAGATACGCAGTATTTT.

In its sample, this clonotype was seen many times. The V and J genes are TRBV25-1 and TRBJ2-7; D may be TRBD1 (6 bases). This CDR3 is 13 amino acids long. Trimming removed 4 bases at V and 2 bases at J, with 9 bases between. CDR1 MGHDK and CDR2 SYGVNS come from the germline V gene. CDR3 sequence reads: CASSVTGTYEQYF. In DNA, the CDR3 is TGTGCCAGCAGTGTGACAGGTACCTACGAGCAGTACTTC.

The chain has TRBV27 and TRBJ1-5; D is perhaps TRBD1 (5 bases). There are 16 residues in the CDR3. V lost 0 bases and J lost 0, with 9 bases in between. Per germline, CDR1 MNHEY and CDR2 SMNVEV (reference sequence). CDR3 DNA: TGTGCCAGCAGTTTATCACCCAGGGATAGCAATCAGCCCCAGCATTTT. This translates into CASSLSPRDSNQPQHF.

The chain has TRBV15 and TRBJ1-3, with D maybe TRBD1 (5 bases). The CDR3 covers 18 residues. V lost 0 bases and J 0 bases, leaving 15 bases between the germline ends. Germline assignment: CDR1 LNHNV and CDR2 YYDKDF (reference sequence). CDR3 sequence (DNA): TGTGCCACCAGCAGAGATTTGACAGCCGGTACCTCTGGAAACACCATATATTTT. This translates into CATSRDLTAGTSGNTIYF.

This chain connects TRBV12-3 or TRBV12-4 to TRBJ1-1; no clear D. V was clipped by 5 bases and J by 9 bases, with 10 bases between them. CDR3 length: 11 residues. The CDR3 DNA is TGTGCCAGCAGTCCTGGGAGTAAAGCTTTCTTT. Its translation is CASSPGSKAFF.

This clonotype has ten or more counts. DNA for the CDR3: TGTGCCAGCAGTTTGAATCACAGGGATACTGAAGCTTTCTTT. Translated, it gives CASSLNHRDTEAFF. The rearrangement links TRBV27 to TRBJ1-1, with a possible D match to TRBD1 (6 bases). CDR1 MNHEY and CDR2 SMNVEV come from the germline V gene (reference sequence). Trimming removed 3 bases from V and 5 bases from J, with 13 bases in between. This CDR3 has 14 amino acids.

This clonotype was counted between two and nine times. The J gene is TRBJ2-1, the V gene TRBV2; 8 positions match TRBD2. Per germline, CDR1 SNHLY and CDR2 FYNNEI. The CDR3 extends over 14 amino acids. Unmatched junction bases numbered 4, after V lost 6 bases and J lost 3 bases. The CDR3 coding sequence is TGTGCCAGCAGCGGGACTAGTATCTACAATGAGCAGTTCTTC. Translating gives CASSGTSIYNEQFF.

The chain carries TRBV29-1 and TRBJ1-3; D is perhaps TRBD1 (6 bases). CDR3 length: 16 amino acids. V was trimmed by 1 base and J by 7 bases, leaving 20 bases between them. Germline V gene lookup returns CDR1 SQVTM and CDR2 ANQGSEA. CDR3 amino acids: CSVEAPSSTGRNTIYF. The CDR3 DNA follows: TGCAGCGTTGAAGCTCCCTCAAGTACAGGGAGGAACACCATATATTTT. Complete variable domain (other parts from reference TRBV29-1 and TRBJ1-3): SAVISQKPSRDICQRGTSLTIQCQVDSQVTMMFWYRQQPGQSLTLIATANQGSEATYESGFVIDKFPISRPNLTFSTLTVSNMSPEDSSIYLCSVEAPSSTGRNTIYFGEGSWLTVV.

This rearrangement joins TRBV29-1 to TRBJ1-4; D might be TRBD1 (5 bases). Looked up from germline, CDR1 is SQVTM and CDR2 is ANQGSEA. The CDR3 totals 13 residues. Trimming took 6 bases from V and 7 from J, leaving 15 bases between them. This chain's CDR3 is CSVVRVEGEKLFF. CDR3 sequence (DNA): TGCAGCGTCGTCAGGGTGGAGGGTGAAAAACTGTTTTTT.

At least ten counts were recorded for this clonotype. The chain combines TRBV29-1 with TRBJ2-2, with 10 nucleotides matching TRBD2. The germline V gene has CDR1 SQVTM and CDR2 ANQGSEA. V lost 4 bases and J lost 6; bases outside the gene matches: 5. The CDR3 length is 14 residues. The CDR3 reads CSVGMTSGSGELFF. The CDR3 DNA reads TGCAGCGTTGGTATGACTAGCGGGTCCGGGGAGCTGTTTTTT.